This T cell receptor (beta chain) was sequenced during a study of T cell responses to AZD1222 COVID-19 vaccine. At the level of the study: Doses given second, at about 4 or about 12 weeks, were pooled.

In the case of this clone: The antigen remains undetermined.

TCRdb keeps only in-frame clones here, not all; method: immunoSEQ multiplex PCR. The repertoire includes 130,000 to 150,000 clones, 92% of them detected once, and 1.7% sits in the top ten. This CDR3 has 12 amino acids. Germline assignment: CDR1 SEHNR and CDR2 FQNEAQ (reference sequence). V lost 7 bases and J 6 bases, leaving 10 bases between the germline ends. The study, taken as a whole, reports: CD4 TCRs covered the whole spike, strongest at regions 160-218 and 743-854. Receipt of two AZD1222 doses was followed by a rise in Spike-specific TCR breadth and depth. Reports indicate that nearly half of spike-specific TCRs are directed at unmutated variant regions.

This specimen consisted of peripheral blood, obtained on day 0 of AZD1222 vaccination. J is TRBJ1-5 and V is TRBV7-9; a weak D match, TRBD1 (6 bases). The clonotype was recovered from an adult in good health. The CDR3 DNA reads TGTGCCAGCAACCTACAGGGTCAGCCCCAGCATTTT. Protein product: CASNLQGQPQHF.